Reported below is one TCR beta chain. The sample belongs to a study of cytomegalovirus exposure and HLA in healthy donors. The PCR had 60 Vbeta and 13 Jbeta primers. Measured with immunoSEQ multiplex PCR; TCRdb has only the in-frame clones, and not every one. In the table there are 130,000 to 150,000 clones, around 77% of which are singletons. Germline CDR1 and CDR2: MDHEN and SYDVKM. The ends were cut back, 2 bases at V and 0 bases at J, with 8 bases in the middle. The length of the CDR3 is 15 residues. This receptor was identified in a woman aged 40 to 50 in good health and CMV-seropositive. This chain connects TRBV28 to TRBJ2-4; D not resolved. Material: PBMCs. The CDR3 is CASSLASRAKNIQYF. The CDR3 coding sequence is TGTGCCAGCAGTTTAGCTAGTCGAGCCAAAAACATTCAGTACTTC.